The 7 T cell receptor beta chains presented below share a single source sample, sequenced in a study of neurological immune-mediated disorders. TCRdb reanalysed the 5' RACE reads using MiXCR and keeps one entry per CDR3 protein. Counted here are 50,000 or so distinct CDR3 sequences, around 3.5% occurring once; the ten biggest clones make up about 6.3%. Input material: PBMCs. These TCRs come from a man aged 35 to 55 with multiple sclerosis.

The gene calls are TRBV3-1 and TRBJ1-1; D possibly corresponds to TRBD1 (5 bases). Per germline, CDR1 LGHDT and CDR2 YNNKEL (reference sequence). This CDR3 is built from 15 residues. V shed 0 bases and J shed 1 base, with 9 bases lying between them. Here the CDR3 DNA reads TGTGCCAGCAGCCAAGAGAGCACAGGGAACACTGAAGCTTTCTTT. Translation gives CASSQESTGNTEAFF.

This clonotype was seen repeatedly, ten times or more. This CDR3 reads CASSLIEGGDEQYF. CDR3 bases: TGTGCCAGCAGTTTAATCGAGGGAGGGGACGAGCAGTACTTC. The V gene is TRBV12-3 or TRBV12-4, the J gene TRBJ2-7, with TRBD2 matching 7 bases. Trimming cost V 2 bases and J 5 bases; bases outside gene matches: 6. This CDR3 comprises 14 residues.

This clonotype showed up many times. The CDR3 sequence is CASSRGLAGTDTQYF. Written as DNA, the CDR3 is TGCGCCAGCAGCCGGGGACTAGCGGGAACAGATACGCAGTATTTT. The genes are TRBV4-1 and TRBJ2-3, with 13 bases aligning to TRBD2. The V segment lost 4 bases and the J segment 3 bases; nucleotides outside the gene matches: 1. Germline-derived CDR1 and CDR2 are MGHRA and YSYEKL. This CDR3 contains 15 residues.

At least ten counts were recorded for this clonotype. Sequence at one end of the junction differs from germline and may be a read error. The chain uses TRBV27 and TRBJ1-6; D gene unclear. From germline, CDR1 is MNHEY and CDR2 SMNVEV (reference sequence). The CDR3 is 13 residues long. CDR3 in amino acids: CASSLEGNSPLNF. In nucleotides, the CDR3 is TGTGCCAGCAGTTTGGAAGGCAATTCACCCCTCAACTTT.

This clonotype came up many times. This chain joins TRBV12-3 or TRBV12-4 and TRBJ1-5; D not certain. The CDR3 loop spans 15 amino acids. Trimming shortened V by 5 bases and J by 2 bases, and 13 bases separated the two germline ends. The CDR3 spells CASSQQSIGNQPQHF. CDR3 coding DNA: TGTGCCAGCAGTCAACAGAGTATAGGCAATCAGCCCCAGCATTTT.

This clonotype has more than one count but fewer than ten. The chain is built from TRBV12-3 or TRBV12-4 and TRBJ2-1; 14 nucleotides match TRBD2. This CDR3 has 16 amino acids. Germline trimming cut 6 bases from V and 8 bases from J; bases unmatched to any gene: 9. CDR3 amino acids: CASSFPTSGGAHEQFF. The CDR3 nucleotides are TGTGCCAGCAGCTTCCCGACTAGCGGGGGGGCCCATGAGCAGTTCTTC.

This clonotype was observed many times. The rearrangement uses TRBV10-3 and TRBJ2-3; 8 bases align to TRBD2. This CDR3 region has 16 residues. The trim removed 4 bases at V and 4 bases at J, leaving 10 bases unmatched. Germline CDR1 and CDR2: ENHRY and SYGVKD. The CDR3 region is CAISGGLGPPADTQYF. In nucleotides, the CDR3 is TGTGCCATCAGTGGGGGACTAGGGCCCCCCGCAGATACGCAGTATTTT.